Listed below are T cell receptor beta chains from one sample, sequenced in a study of T cells after yellow fever vaccination. One entry per CDR3 protein results from TCRdb running MiXCR on the 5' RACE reads. The sample carries more than 300,000 distinct CDR3 sequences, roughly 10% recorded once. The sample was CD4+ T cells sorted from PBMCs, taken 45 days after the yellow fever booster vaccination. All receptors derive from a man between 18 and 29 years old who received the YFV17D yellow fever vaccine. Both conserved end residues are part of each CDR3. The D gene is left open where the match is weak. The size of a clone is reported for some rows only, either as once, few or many, or as a class for expanded clones.

j_call d_call v_call clone_size cdr3_aa cdr3_nt
TRBJ1-2 NA TRBV12-3/TRBV12-4 NA CASSLEQDYGYTF TGTGCCAGCAGTTTAGAACAGGACTATGGCTACACCTTC
TRBJ1-1 NA TRBV2 NA CASSERHEAFF TGTGCCAGCAGTGAAAGGCACGAAGCTTTCTTT
TRBJ1-6 NA TRBV7-9 many CASSALMQSPLHF TGTGCCAGCAGCGCGTTAATGCAGTCACCCCTCCACTTT
TRBJ2-1 NA TRBV29-1 few CSVHNYNEQFF TGCAGCGTCCACAACTACAATGAGCAGTTCTTC
TRBJ1-1 TRBD1 TRBV7-2 many CASSIQGATEAFF TGTGCCAGCAGCATCCAGGGGGCCACTGAAGCTTTCTTT
TRBJ2-1 NA TRBV18 NA CASSPGLPAYNEQFF TGTGCCAGCTCACCCGGCCTTCCGGCTTACAATGAGCAGTTCTTC
TRBJ2-4 NA TRBV5-4 few CASSLGLFGTAKNIQYF TGTGCCAGCAGCCTGGGGCTTTTCGGGACAGCCAAAAACATTCAGTACTTC
TRBJ1-6 TRBD1 TRBV2 NA CASKTGLSPLHF TGTGCCAGTAAGACAGGGCTTTCACCCCTCCACTTT
TRBJ1-5 NA TRBV10-3 few CAISEMAASRPQHF TGTGCCATCAGTGAAATGGCAGCAAGTCGGCCCCAGCATTTT
TRBJ2-3 TRBD2 TRBV11-3 NA CASSSGTSGRATDTQYF TGTGCCAGCAGCTCCGGGACTAGCGGGAGAGCAACAGATACGCAGTATTTT
TRBJ1-5 NA TRBV2 NA CASKKGVASNQPQHF TGTGCCAGCAAAAAGGGGGTGGCGAGCAATCAGCCCCAGCATTTT
TRBJ2-3 TRBD1 TRBV4-2 NA CASSEQGGTDTQYF TGTGCCAGCAGCGAACAGGGGGGCACAGATACGCAGTATTTT
TRBJ2-1 TRBD2 TRBV7-2 few CASSSRSGGTYNEQFF TGTGCCAGCAGCAGCCGTAGCGGGGGGACTTATAATGAGCAGTTCTTC
TRBJ2-3 NA TRBV9 once CASSVDAVSDTQYF TGTGCCAGCAGCGTAGACGCTGTATCTGATACGCAGTATTTT
TRBJ1-6 NA TRBV7-2 NA CASSSIYNSPLHF TGTGCCAGCAGCTCAATCTATAATTCACCCCTCCACTTT
TRBJ1-1 TRBD1 TRBV9 many CASSPRGYEDTEAFF TGTGCCAGCAGCCCCAGGGGGTATGAGGACACTGAAGCTTTCTTT
TRBJ2-7 NA TRBV19 NA CASRLDPGRIYEQYF TGTGCCAGTAGGCTGGATCCGGGACGGATCTACGAGCAGTACTTC
TRBJ1-5 NA TRBV7-2 few CASRDRNSNQPQHF TGTGCCAGCAGGGACAGAAATAGCAATCAGCCCCAGCATTTT
TRBJ2-1 NA TRBV29-1 NA CSASTVNRAEQFF TGCAGCGCGTCGACCGTGAACCGGGCTGAGCAGTTCTTC
TRBJ1-2 NA TRBV10-2 NA CASSGEDYGYTF TGCGCCAGCAGTGGGGAGGACTATGGCTACACCTTC
TRBJ2-7 NA TRBV7-2 NA CASSPGDTVYEQYF TGTGCCAGCAGCCCCGGGGACACCGTCTACGAGCAGTACTTC
TRBJ2-1 TRBD2 TRBV20-1 few CSAKATSGVYNEQFF TGCAGTGCTAAGGCCACTAGCGGGGTCTACAATGAGCAGTTCTTC
TRBJ1-4 TRBD1 TRBV7-2 few CASSSPRQGNEKLFF TGTGCCAGCAGCTCCCCCCGACAGGGGAATGAAAAACTGTTTTTT
TRBJ2-4 NA TRBV6-2/TRBV6-3 NA CASTQLGAAKNIQYF TGTGCCAGCACCCAACTTGGGGCAGCCAAAAACATTCAGTACTTC
TRBJ2-3 TRBD2 TRBV20-1 few CSASGVGAGGTDTQYF TGCAGTGCTAGTGGCGTTGGTGCGGGGGGAACAGATACGCAGTATTTT
TRBJ2-2 TRBD1 TRBV2 NA CASSVDRGTGELFF TGTGCCAGCAGTGTGGACAGGGGGACCGGGGAGCTGTTTTTT
TRBJ1-2 NA TRBV6-1 NA CASSEMAEYGYTF TGTGCCAGCAGTGAAATGGCGGAGTATGGCTACACCTTC
TRBJ1-5 NA TRBV21-1 few CASSRGRNRSNQPQHF TGTGCCAGCAGCAGAGGACGGAATAGGAGCAATCAGCCCCAGCATTTT
TRBJ1-6 TRBD1 TRBV7-9 few CAGGRDRNSPLHF TGTGCCGGCGGCCGGGACAGGAATTCACCCCTCCACTTT
TRBJ1-2 NA TRBV20-1 few CSVLKRQEGDYGYTF TGCAGTGTTCTGAAGCGACAGGAGGGTGACTATGGCTACACCTTC
TRBJ2-1 TRBD2 TRBV6-1 NA CASSRGGLAGVAYNEQFF TGTGCCAGCAGCCGTGGGGGACTAGCGGGGGTGGCCTACAATGAGCAGTTCTTC
TRBJ2-3 NA TRBV24-1 many CATGGNTDTQYF TGTGCCACCGGCGGGAACACAGATACGCAGTATTTT
TRBJ2-3 NA TRBV6-6 NA CASSYMGPGDTDTQYF TGTGCCAGCAGTTACATGGGCCCCGGGGACACAGATACGCAGTATTTT